This T cell receptor (beta chain) emerged from a study of breast tumors, draining lymph nodes, adjacent tissues (dated by TCRdb to the mid-2010s). About the full investigation: TCR beta repertoires were compared across tumor, adjacent nontumor tissue and axillary lymph nodes obtained from breast cancer patients. In human breast cancer, the study set out to evaluate how tumor, surrounding tissue and draining lymph node repertoires relate to one another and whether T cells may move between these sites. Beyond this particular receptor, the publication reports: The similarity between tumor and nontumor tissue repertoires was significantly greater in luminal-like breast cancer than in basal-like breast cancer. Rather than being directly demonstrated, the conclusion that tumor T cells originate in lymph nodes was presented as consistent with a hypothesis. The data were considered consistent with most tumor T cells being derived from the lymph node and subsequently expanding within tumor tissue. Tumor T-cell repertoires showed less diversity than lymph node repertoires and more diversity than nontumor tissue repertoires, and tumor T-cell repertoires showed preferential V and J gene usage.

Data came from an Illumina HiSeq 2000. Multiplex PCR amplification was used to build the TCR beta chain libraries. High-throughput sequencing was used to analyze the amplified TCR beta chain products. TCRdb reran the public reads through fastp at Q25 and MiXCR, keeping productive beta chains. Under each unique CDR3 protein, matching rows form one entry showing the most common genes and DNA. The sample table shows 84,000 or so distinct CDR3 sequences, and more than 25% are seen once. Together, the top ten hold 8.1% of the sample. The axillary draining lymph nodes of breast cancer patients were the source of the lymph node samples. Termini included, the CDR3 measures 13 amino acids. Kept here is only the CDR3 DNA, which spans 39 bases and is read in frame from base 1. CDR1 is given as SGHKS and CDR2 as YYEKEE, both from the germline V gene (reference sequence). In the case of this clonotype: The clone's antigen remains unknown. The conserved closing phenylalanine or tryptophan is absent in this CDR3, likely reflecting a read error.

The clonotype comes from a female donor with breast cancer. Some clones in this sample may be carry-over from other donors' samples. The chain employs TRBV5-5 and TRBJ1-6; no D gene can be assigned with confidence. Sequenced: axillary lymph node tissue. The CDR3 protein is CASSSTYTSPLHL. The bases are TGTGCCAGCAGCTCCACCTATACTTCACCCCTCCACTTG.